Listed below are T cell receptor beta chains from one sample, sequenced in a study of PD-1 blockade in classical Hodgkin lymphoma. This table comes from immunoSEQ multiplex PCR, and its TCRdb copy is limited to in-frame clones, with some not included. In the table there are more than 40,000 clones, 78% of which are singletons. The material was peripheral blood mononuclear cells (PBMCs), obtained before the fourth cycle of nivolumab. These receptors all stem from a human donor with classical Hodgkin lymphoma. The CDR3 runs from the conserved cysteine through the conserved F or W. A D gene is named only where the DNA matches it firmly. Clone size is stated in some rows and not others, as once, few, many or a class when expanded.

j_gene,v_gene,d_gene,abundance,CDR3aa,CDR3nt
TRBJ1-4,TRBV18,.,.,CASSPNGIGGEKLFF,TGTGCCAGCTCACCGAATGGGATCGGGGGCGAAAAACTGTTTTTT
TRBJ2-1,TRBV9,TRBD2,.,CASSVEGAGGRNEQFF,TGTGCCAGCAGCGTAGAAGGGGCGGGAGGGCGCAATGAGCAGTTCTTC
TRBJ1-3,TRBV6-5,.,.,CASSYLNTIYF,TGTGCCAGCAGTTATCTCAACACCATATATTTT
TRBJ2-7,TRBV10-3,.,.,CAISLMENYEQYF,TGTGCCATCAGTCTCATGGAAAATTACGAGCAGTACTTC
TRBJ2-1,TRBV2,TRBD1,few,CASIIWDRGFDEQFF,TGTGCCAGCATAATCTGGGACAGGGGGTTCGATGAGCAGTTCTTC
TRBJ1-2,TRBV14,.,.,CASSQGHYGYTF,TGTGCCAGCAGCCAGGGACATTATGGCTACACCTTC
TRBJ2-7,TRBV5-1,.,.,CASSLGHSLYEQYF,TGCGCCAGCAGCTTGGGGCACAGCCTCTACGAGCAGTACTTC
TRBJ2-7,TRBV10-2,.,.,CASSRQISYEQYF,TGCGCCAGCAGTCGACAGATCTCCTACGAGCAGTACTTC
TRBJ1-1,TRBV10-3,.,.,CAISLQTGNTEAFF,TGTGCCATCAGTCTACAGACAGGCAACACTGAAGCTTTCTTT
TRBJ2-3,TRBV18,.,.,CASSPGGIRTDTQYF,TGTGCCAGCTCACCAGGGGGGATTCGCACAGATACGCAGTATTTT
TRBJ2-1,TRBV5-3,.,.,CASSGWDNEQFF,TGTGCCAGCAGCGGGTGGGACAATGAGCAGTTCTTC
TRBJ2-7,TRBV14,TRBD1,.,CASSQPSGQGITIYEQYF,TGTGCCAGCAGCCAACCATCGGGACAGGGGATAACTATCTACGAGCAGTACTTC
TRBJ2-1,TRBV6-1,.,.,CASRTRGNSYNEQFF,TGTGCCAGCAGGACCAGGGGCAACTCCTACAATGAGCAGTTCTTC
TRBJ1-2,TRBV6-1,.,few,CASSLEEDVGYTF,TGTGCCAGCAGTCTCGAAGAAGACGTAGGCTACACCTTC
TRBJ2-1,TRBV7-9,.,.,CASSLDYNEQFF,TGTGCCAGCAGCTTGGACTACAATGAGCAGTTCTTC
TRBJ1-2,TRBV29-1,.,once,CSVEANDGYTF,TGCAGCGTTGAGGCCAACGATGGCTACACCTTC
TRBJ1-1,TRBV11-1,TRBD1,few,CASSTRQGTNTEAFF,TGTGCCAGCAGCACCCGACAGGGGACGAACACTGAAGCTTTCTTT
TRBJ1-2,TRBV11-3,.,few,CASSSRRDGYTF,TGTGCCAGCAGCTCCCGGAGGGATGGCTACACCTTC
TRBJ2-2,TRBV7-3,.,.,CASSPTPQGRGTGELFF,TGTGCCAGCAGCCCTACACCCCAGGGCCGTGGAACCGGGGAGCTGTTTTTT
TRBJ2-1,TRBV18,TRBD2,.,CASSPPDSGGAEQFF,TGTGCCAGCTCACCACCGGATAGCGGGGGGGCAGAGCAGTTCTTC
TRBJ1-1,TRBV4-1,.,few,CASSQDRETKAFF,TGCGCCAGCAGCCAAGATCGAGAAACCAAAGCTTTCTTT
TRBJ1-5,TRBV19,.,.,CASSREGSSDSNQPQHF,TGTGCCAGTAGTCGAGAGGGGTCCTCCGATAGCAATCAGCCCCAGCATTTT
TRBJ1-4,TRBV4-3,.,.,CASSRNTGGANEKLFF,TGCGCCAGCAGCCGAAACACCGGTGGGGCTAATGAAAAACTGTTTTTT
TRBJ2-1,TRBV5-1,.,.,CASSLVSGRDSYNEQFF,TGCGCCAGCAGCTTGGTGTCCGGCAGGGACTCCTACAATGAGCAGTTCTTC
TRBJ2-7,TRBV6-5,.,.,CASSYSVWQGYEQYF,TGTGCCAGCAGTTACTCGGTGTGGCAGGGCTACGAGCAGTACTTC
TRBJ2-5,TRBV5-6,.,.,CASSLPRGRGKTQYF,TGTGCCAGCAGCTTGCCCCGGGGGCGAGGAAAGACCCAGTACTTC
TRBJ1-6,TRBV11-3,TRBD1,.,CASSPTGSTLHF,TGTGCCAGCAGCCCGACAGGGTCGACCCTCCACTTT
TRBJ1-6,TRBV7-3,.,once,CASSLRAGQNSPLHF,TGTGCCAGCAGCTTGCGGGCCGGACAAAATTCACCCCTCCACTTT
TRBJ1-3,TRBV9,.,.,CASSSRGFSGNTIYF,TGTGCCAGCAGCAGTAGGGGATTCTCTGGAAACACCATATATTTT
TRBJ1-1,TRBV7-3,TRBD1,.,CASSLTGQGNTEAFF,TGTGCCAGCAGCTTAACGGGACAGGGGAACACTGAAGCTTTCTTT
TRBJ2-7,TRBV10-3,TRBD1,.,CAISESSGGTYEQYF,TGTGCCATCAGTGAGTCCTCAGGGGGCACCTACGAGCAGTACTTC
TRBJ1-2,TRBV6-5,.,.,CASSLDGLYGYTF,TGTGCCAGCAGTTTGGACGGCCTCTATGGCTACACCTTC
TRBJ1-5,TRBV9,.,.,CASSAGQNNQPQHF,TGTGCCAGCAGCGCCGGACAAAACAATCAGCCCCAGCATTTT
TRBJ2-6,TRBV29-1,.,.,CSVYTFSGAGSGANVLTF,TGCAGCGTCTATACCTTTTCGGGGGCCGGCTCGGGGGCCAACGTCCTGACTTTC
TRBJ1-2,TRBV2,TRBD1,few,CASTRDSNYGYTF,TGTGCCAGCACCCGGGACAGCAACTATGGCTACACCTTC
TRBJ2-5,TRBV6-1,TRBD1,.,CASSSTGGVETQYF,TGTGCCAGCAGTTCGACAGGGGGCGTGGAGACCCAGTACTTC
TRBJ1-1,TRBV9,.,.,CASSVTETEAFF,TGTGCCAGCAGCGTAACCGAGACTGAAGCTTTCTTT
TRBJ2-2,TRBV9,.,.,CASSGVRGRENTGELFF,TGTGCCAGCAGCGGGGTTCGGGGCCGGGAGAACACCGGGGAGCTGTTTTTT
TRBJ2-5,TRBV19,.,.,CASSMDPEQETQYF,TGTGCCAGTAGTATGGATCCCGAACAAGAGACCCAGTACTTC
TRBJ2-7,TRBV9,TRBD2,.,CASSRTIAGGPDGDEQYF,TGTGCCAGCAGCAGAACCATAGCGGGGGGCCCCGATGGCGACGAGCAGTACTTC
TRBJ2-7,TRBV28,TRBD2,.,CASREGLAGRNEQYF,TGTGCCAGCAGGGAAGGACTAGCGGGGAGAAACGAGCAGTACTTC
TRBJ1-2,TRBV6-5,.,.,CASKADNYGYTF,TGTGCCAGCAAGGCAGATAACTATGGCTACACCTTC
TRBJ1-1,TRBV28,.,few,CASSLFSQVPGDTEAFF,TGTGCCAGCAGTTTATTCAGTCAGGTTCCGGGGGACACTGAAGCTTTCTTT
TRBJ2-3,TRBV5-1,TRBD1,.,CASSSRTGGPTDTQYF,TGCGCCAGCAGCTCGAGGACAGGGGGCCCCACAGATACGCAGTATTTT
TRBJ1-1,TRBV6-5,.,.,CASSYRGEAFF,TGTGCCAGCAGTTACAGAGGTGAAGCTTTCTTT
TRBJ2-3,TRBV9,.,.,CASSVQWTDTQYF,TGTGCCAGCAGCGTACAGTGGACAGATACGCAGTATTTT
TRBJ2-7,TRBV6-6,TRBD1,.,CASRSTGTAYEQYF,TGTGCCAGCAGGTCAACCGGGACAGCCTACGAGCAGTACTTC
TRBJ1-1,TRBV6-5,.,.,CASSDQGNTEAFF,TGTGCCAGCAGTGACCAGGGTAACACTGAAGCTTTCTTT
TRBJ1-1,TRBV5-1,.,.,CASSPEGGVTEAFF,TGCGCCAGCAGCCCTGAGGGGGGTGTCACTGAAGCTTTCTTT
TRBJ2-5,TRBV2,TRBD2,.,CASTQGGRGETQYF,TGTGCCAGCACCCAAGGAGGGAGGGGAGAGACCCAGTACTTC
TRBJ2-7,TRBV11-1,.,many,CASSLVGGRGEQYF,TGTGCCAGCAGCTTAGTCGGGGGGCGCGGCGAGCAGTACTTC
TRBJ1-2,TRBV6-1,.,.,CASSELGAYGYTF,TGTGCCAGCAGTGAATTGGGGGCCTATGGCTACACCTTC
TRBJ1-6,TRBV7-3,TRBD1,once,CASSPGGTANSPLHF,TGTGCCAGCAGCCCCGGCGGGACAGCAAATTCACCCCTCCACTTT